This TCR beta chain comes out of a study of cytomegalovirus exposure and HLA in healthy donors. A word on this clone: As yet, its antigen is unknown.

PCR employed 60 Vbeta and 13 Jbeta primers. Assay used: immunoSEQ multiplex PCR; TCRdb lists only in-frame clones, some missing. The sample carries approximately 150,000 clones, roughly 80% recorded once. Though probably carrying unrecorded immune exposures, donors were nominally healthy at sampling. This CDR3 is built from 18 residues. V was pared by 5 bases and J by 4 bases, with 11 bases of the junction left unmatched. CDR1 and CDR2 (germline): SGHAT, FQNNGV. Findings and caveats of the study: Certain indistinguishable V segments, among them TRBV6-2 and TRBV6-3, were excluded. Rare TCR sequences dominated, though some public TCRs recurred in many donors.

The clonotype originates from a man between 45 and 60 years old in good health and CMV-seropositive. The chain is built from TRBV11-2 and TRBJ2-1; 13 bases are shared with TRBD2. Sample: PBMCs. CDR3 in amino acids: CASSPYPRLAGGYNEQFF. CDR3 bases: TGTGCCAGCAGCCCTTATCCCCGACTAGCGGGAGGATACAATGAGCAGTTCTTC.